Listed below are T cell receptor beta chains from one sample, sequenced in a study of Tregs in tolerant kidney transplant recipients. This table comes from immunoSEQ multiplex PCR, and its TCRdb copy is limited to in-frame clones, with some not included. The sample contains approximately 260,000 clones, roughly 84% of which appear only once. The sequenced material came from CD4+ T cells from blood. The receptors were sampled from a human donor in good health. CDR3s include the opening cysteine and the closing phenylalanine or tryptophan. Clone size appears in some rows only: once, few, many, or a class for an expanded clone.

v_gene: TRBV15
abundance: -
CDR3aa: CATSRLGTGSYEQYF

v_gene: TRBV6-1
abundance: few
CDR3aa: CASSEVTESNEKLFF

v_gene: TRBV5-5
abundance: -
CDR3aa: CASSPRTGTDTQYF

v_gene: TRBV9
abundance: -
CDR3aa: CASSVMVRALVSAGNYGYTF

v_gene: TRBV10-3
abundance: -
CDR3aa: CAIARSGVDTEAFF

v_gene: TRBV2
abundance: -
CDR3aa: CASRDGRKYEQYF

v_gene: TRBV19
abundance: -
CDR3aa: CASSWDYGELFF

v_gene: TRBV11-3
abundance: -
CDR3aa: CASSFPSASPIRLDTQYF

v_gene: TRBV29-1
abundance: -
CDR3aa: CSVVALNTEAFF

v_gene: TRBV2
abundance: -
CDR3aa: CASKGQSNQPQHF

v_gene: TRBV7-3
abundance: -
CDR3aa: CASSPGRAQETQYF

v_gene: TRBV7-2
abundance: -
CDR3aa: CASRQSGTGGPYTNSPLHF

v_gene: TRBV10-3
abundance: few
CDR3aa: CAISESSYEAFF

v_gene: TRBV7-9
abundance: -
CDR3aa: CASSLTGRDGYTF

v_gene: TRBV4-1
abundance: -
CDR3aa: CASSHPLAGGSGRIRMNEQFF

v_gene: TRBV15
abundance: -
CDR3aa: CATSRQRTSAGEQYF

v_gene: TRBV6-6
abundance: -
CDR3aa: CASSFRNTIYF

v_gene: TRBV19
abundance: -
CDR3aa: CASSIMGQVNQPQHF

v_gene: TRBV5-1
abundance: few
CDR3aa: CASSTGQGLRSPLHF

v_gene: TRBV4-2
abundance: -
CDR3aa: CASSQEATSGGTSYEQYF

v_gene: TRBV6-1
abundance: -
CDR3aa: CASSPYRESYEQYF

v_gene: TRBV19
abundance: -
CDR3aa: CASWQTGRNTEAFF

v_gene: TRBV6-5
abundance: -
CDR3aa: CASTEDTRYEQYF